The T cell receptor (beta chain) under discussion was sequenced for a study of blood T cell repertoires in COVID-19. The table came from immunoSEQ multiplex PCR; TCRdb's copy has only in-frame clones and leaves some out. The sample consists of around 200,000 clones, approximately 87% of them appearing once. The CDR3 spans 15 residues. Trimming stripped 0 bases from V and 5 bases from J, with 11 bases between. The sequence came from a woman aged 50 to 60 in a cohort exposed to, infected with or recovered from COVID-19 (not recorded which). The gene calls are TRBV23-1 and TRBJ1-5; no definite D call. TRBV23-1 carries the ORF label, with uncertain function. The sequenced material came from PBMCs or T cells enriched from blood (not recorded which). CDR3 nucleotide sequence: TGCGCCAGCAGTCAATCTGGAGTTGATTATCAGCCCCAGCATTTT. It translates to CASSQSGVDYQPQHF.